The 9 T cell receptor beta chains listed next were all sequenced from one sample in a study of Graves' ophthalmopathy and Graves' hyperthyroidism. Amplification targeted the TCR beta CDR3 regions, with RNA transcripts as the source material. A first-round RT-PCR used HTBI primers, followed by a second-round multiplex PCR. TCRdb itself ran the multiplex PCR reads through MiXCR, one entry per CDR3 protein. This table holds roughly 610,000 distinct CDR3 sequences, 22% found once. Sequenced sample: peripheral blood. All receptors derive from a woman between 18 and 29 years old with stable Graves' hyperthyroidism. Some clones in this sample may be carry-over from other donors' samples.

This clonotype has at least ten counts. The chain links TRBV11-2 to TRBJ2-5, with D possibly being TRBD2 (7 bases). The CDR3 extends over 16 amino acids. V gave up 5 bases and J gave up 2 bases, with 18 bases separating them. Germline V lookup: CDR1 SGHAT, CDR2 FQNNGV. In DNA form, the CDR3 reads TGTGCCAGCAGCCGCCGGGGGGCTCTACAGCAAGAGACCCAGTACTTC. Translation: CASSRRGALQQETQYF.

The table lists this clonotype with a few counts. The chain joins TRBV4-1 to TRBJ2-2; TRBD2 matches at 7 bases. This CDR3 comprises 17 residues. Germline CDR1 MGHRA, CDR2 YSYEKL. The ends lost 1 base at V and 1 base at J; junction bases unmatched: 6. The CDR3 DNA is TGCGCCAGCAGCCAAGTCGGTCCTAGCGGGAACACCGGGGAGCTGTTTTTT. Its protein product is CASSQVGPSGNTGELFF.

This clonotype was observed a handful of times. The chain links TRBV4-2 to TRBJ2-7, with a possible D match to TRBD1 (6 bases). Germline V CDR1 and CDR2: LGHNA, YNFKEQ. V lost 3 bases and J lost 0, with 12 bases in between. This CDR3 comprises 15 residues. Written as DNA, the CDR3 is TGTGCCAGCAGCCAGGACCAGGGGAGCTCCTACGAGCAGTACTTC. It translates to CASSQDQGSSYEQYF.

CDR3 in amino acids: CASSLDLIGGAGDTQYF. Here the CDR3 DNA reads TGTGCCAGCAGCTTAGATCTCATCGGGGGGGCCGGGGATACGCAGTATTTT. V gene TRBV11-2 combines with J gene TRBJ2-3; 8 bases fit TRBD2. This CDR3 spans 17 amino acids. Trimming cost V 0 bases and J 6 bases; bases outside gene matches: 11. Germline values: CDR1 SGHAT, CDR2 FQNNGV.

This clonotype came up many times. The CDR3 DNA reads TGCGCCAGCAGCTCCAGAGGAGGGGGTTACGGCACTGAAGCTTTCTTT. It yields the protein CASSSRGGGYGTEAFF. The rearrangement uses TRBV5-1 and TRBJ1-1, with D possibly TRBD1 on 6 matching bases. The length of the CDR3 is 16 residues. Trimming stripped 3 bases from V and 4 bases from J, with 19 bases between. The germline V gene has CDR1 SGHRS and CDR2 YFSETQ. Combining the CDR3 with reference TRBV5-1 and TRBJ1-1 gives the whole variable domain KAGVTQTPRYLIKTRGQQVTLSCSPISGHRSVSWYQQTPGQGLQFLFEYFSETQRNKGNFPGRFSGRQFSNSRSEMNVSTLELGDSALYLCASSSRGGGYGTEAFFGQGTRLTVV.

As regards this clonotype: This may come from a read error, since a much larger clone is one base off. The chain links TRBV2 to TRBJ1-5; 8 bases agree with TRBD1. In germline, CDR1 is SNHLY, CDR2 FYNNEI. This CDR3 has 13 amino acids. The CDR3 loop reads CVSSNRGRQPQHF. In nucleotides, the CDR3 is TGTGTCAGCAGTAACAGGGGGAGGCAGCCCCAGCATTTT.

CDR3: CASSRNPRGTEAFF. The DNA for the CDR3 is TGTGCCAGTAGTCGCAACCCGCGGGGCACTGAAGCTTTCTTT. V is TRBV19 and J is TRBJ1-1; no definite D call. Germline assignment: CDR1 LNHDA and CDR2 SQIVND (reference sequence). This CDR3 contains 14 residues. V lost 5 bases and J 4 bases, leaving 14 bases between the germline ends. The variable domain in full, completed from reference TRBV19 and TRBJ1-1, reads DGGITQSPKYLFRKEGQNVTLSCEQNLNHDAMYWYRQDPGQGLRLIYYSQIVNDFQKGDIAEGYSVSREKKESFPLTVTSAQKNPTAFYLCASSRNPRGTEAFFGQGTRLTVV.

In its sample, this clonotype was seen a few times. This rearrangement joins TRBV28 to TRBJ1-1, with D unclear. The CDR3 is made up of 15 amino acids. The V and J ends lost 7 bases and 0 bases respectively, with 15 bases between them. The germline gives CDR1 MDHEN, CDR2 SYDVKM. The CDR3 region has the DNA TGTGCCAGCAACCTTCCCGGACGGCTGAACACTGAAGCTTTCTTT. Its protein is CASNLPGRLNTEAFF.

There are many counts of this clonotype. The rearrangement joins TRBV28 to TRBJ1-5, with 8 bases lining up with TRBD1. J was trimmed by 6 bases and V by 3 bases; bases with no gene match: 7. Germline-derived CDR1 and CDR2 are MDHEN and SYDVKM. There are 15 residues in the CDR3. CDR3 bases: TGTGCCAGCAGTTTGCCTCGGGACAGGCTTCAGCCCCAGCATTTT. Its protein is CASSLPRDRLQPQHF.